This T cell receptor (beta chain) came from a study of T cells after yellow fever vaccination. TCRdb recomputed calls from the 5' RACE reads with MiXCR, one row per CDR3 protein. This table has a few hundred thousand distinct CDR3 sequences, 6.9% appearing once. Per the germline V gene, CDR1 is SEHNR and CDR2 is FQNEAQ (reference sequence). This CDR3 has 14 residues. V was clipped by 5 bases and J by 4 bases; unmatched bases: 5. The chain links TRBV7-9 to TRBJ1-2; 9 bases align to TRBD1. The input for sequencing was CD4+ T cells sorted from PBMCs, taken 15 days after the yellow fever booster vaccination. The source is a man aged 25-45 years who received the YFV17D yellow fever vaccine. The CDR3 DNA is TGTGCCAGCAGCCCCACAGGGGGCGGCTATGGCTACACCTTC. Protein product: CASSPTGGGYGYTF.